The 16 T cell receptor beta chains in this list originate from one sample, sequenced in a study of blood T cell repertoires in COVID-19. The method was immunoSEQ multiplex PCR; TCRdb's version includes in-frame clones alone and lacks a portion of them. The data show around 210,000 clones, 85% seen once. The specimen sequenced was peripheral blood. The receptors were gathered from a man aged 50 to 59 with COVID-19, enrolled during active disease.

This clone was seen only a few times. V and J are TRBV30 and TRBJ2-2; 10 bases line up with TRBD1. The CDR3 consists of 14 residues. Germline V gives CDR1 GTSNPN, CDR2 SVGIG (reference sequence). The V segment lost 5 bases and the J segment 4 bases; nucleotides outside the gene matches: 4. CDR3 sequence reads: CAWGGQGVTGELFF. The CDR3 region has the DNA TGTGCCTGGGGTGGACAGGGGGTCACCGGGGAGCTGTTTTTT.

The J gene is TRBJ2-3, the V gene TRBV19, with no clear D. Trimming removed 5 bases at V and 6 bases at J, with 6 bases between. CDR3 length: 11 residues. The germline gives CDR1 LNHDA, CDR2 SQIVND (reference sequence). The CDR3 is CASSVEDTQYF. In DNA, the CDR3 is TGTGCCAGTAGTGTCGAGGATACGCAGTATTTT.

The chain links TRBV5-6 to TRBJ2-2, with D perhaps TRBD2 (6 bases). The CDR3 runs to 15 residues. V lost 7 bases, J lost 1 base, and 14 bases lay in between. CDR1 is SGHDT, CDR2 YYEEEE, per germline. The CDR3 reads CASALGGMNTGELFF. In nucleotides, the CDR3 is TGTGCCAGCGCCTTGGGAGGCATGAACACCGGGGAGCTGTTTTTT.

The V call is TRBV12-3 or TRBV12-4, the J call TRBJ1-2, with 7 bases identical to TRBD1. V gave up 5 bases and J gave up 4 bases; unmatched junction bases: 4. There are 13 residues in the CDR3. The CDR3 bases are TGTGCCAGCAGTCGGACAGGTGCCTATGGCTACACCTTC. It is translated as CASSRTGAYGYTF.

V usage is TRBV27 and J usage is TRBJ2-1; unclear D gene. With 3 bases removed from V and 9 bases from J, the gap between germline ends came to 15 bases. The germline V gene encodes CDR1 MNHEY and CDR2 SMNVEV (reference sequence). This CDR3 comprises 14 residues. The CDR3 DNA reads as TGTGCCAGCAGTTTGAGGCCTTTATTTACTGAGCAGTTCTTC. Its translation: CASSLRPLFTEQFF.

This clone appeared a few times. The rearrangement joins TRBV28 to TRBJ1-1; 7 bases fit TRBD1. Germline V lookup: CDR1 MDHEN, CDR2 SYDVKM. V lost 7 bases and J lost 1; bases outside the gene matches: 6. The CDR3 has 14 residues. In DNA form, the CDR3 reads TGTGCCAGCACGATCTGGACAGGGAACACTGAAGCTTTCTTT. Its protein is CASTIWTGNTEAFF.

CDR3 in amino acids: CASSFGGDRVVTIYF. The DNA for the CDR3 is TGTGCCAGCAGTTTTGGGGGGGATCGGGTCGTCACCATATATTTT. The chain links TRBV28 to TRBJ1-3; tentative D call: TRBD1 (5 bases). The V gene lost 3 bases and the J gene lost 9 bases, with 18 bases spanning the gap. The length of the CDR3 is 15 residues. Germline CDR1 and CDR2: MDHEN and SYDVKM. The full variable domain, with the rest looked up from reference TRBV28 and TRBJ1-3, is DVKVTQSSRYLVKRTGEKVFLECVQDMDHENMFWYRQDPGLGLRLIYFSYDVKMKEKGDIPEGYSVSREKKERFSLILESASTNQTSMYLCASSFGGDRVVTIYFGEGSWLTVV.

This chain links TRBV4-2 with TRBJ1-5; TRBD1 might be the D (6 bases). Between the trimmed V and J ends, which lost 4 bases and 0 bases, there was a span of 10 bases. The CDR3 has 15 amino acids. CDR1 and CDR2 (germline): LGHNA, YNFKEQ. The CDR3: CASSPGQYSNQPQHF. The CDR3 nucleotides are TGTGCCAGCAGCCCCGGACAGTATAGCAATCAGCCCCAGCATTTT.

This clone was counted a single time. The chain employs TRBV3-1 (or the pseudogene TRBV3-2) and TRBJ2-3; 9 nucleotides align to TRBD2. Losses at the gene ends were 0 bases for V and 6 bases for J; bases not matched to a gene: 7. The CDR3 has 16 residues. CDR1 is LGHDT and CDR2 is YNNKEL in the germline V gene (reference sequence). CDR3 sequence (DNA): TGTGCCAGCAGCCAAGATGTAGCTAGCGGGGCTGATACGCAGTATTTT. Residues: CASSQDVASGADTQYF.

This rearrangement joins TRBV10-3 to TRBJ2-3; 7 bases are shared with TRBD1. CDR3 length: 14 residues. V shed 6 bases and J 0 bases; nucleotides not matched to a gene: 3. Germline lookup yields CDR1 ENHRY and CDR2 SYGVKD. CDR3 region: CAIRLQGSTDTQYF. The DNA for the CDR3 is TGTGCCATCAGACTACAGGGGAGCACAGATACGCAGTATTTT.

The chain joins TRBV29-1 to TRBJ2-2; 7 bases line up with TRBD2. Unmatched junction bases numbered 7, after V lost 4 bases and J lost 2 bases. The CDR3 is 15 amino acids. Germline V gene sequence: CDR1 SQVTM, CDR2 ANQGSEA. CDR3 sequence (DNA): TGCAGCGTTGCGCGGGGGACGCAAAACACCGGGGAGCTGTTTTTT. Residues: CSVARGTQNTGELFF.

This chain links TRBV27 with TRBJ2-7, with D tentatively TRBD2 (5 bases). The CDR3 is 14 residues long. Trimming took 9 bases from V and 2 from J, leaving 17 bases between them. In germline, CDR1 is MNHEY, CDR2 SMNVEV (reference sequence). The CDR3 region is CASSRELRAYEQYF. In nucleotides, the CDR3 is TGTGCCAGTTCCCGGGAACTGAGGGCCTACGAGCAGTACTTC.

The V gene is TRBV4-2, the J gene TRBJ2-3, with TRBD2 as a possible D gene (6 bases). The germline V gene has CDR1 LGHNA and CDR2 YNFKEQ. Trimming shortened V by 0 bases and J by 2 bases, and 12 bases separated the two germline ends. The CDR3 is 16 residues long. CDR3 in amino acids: CASSQDRGGPTDTQYF. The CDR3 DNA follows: TGTGCCAGCAGCCAAGATCGCGGAGGGCCCACAGATACGCAGTATTTT.

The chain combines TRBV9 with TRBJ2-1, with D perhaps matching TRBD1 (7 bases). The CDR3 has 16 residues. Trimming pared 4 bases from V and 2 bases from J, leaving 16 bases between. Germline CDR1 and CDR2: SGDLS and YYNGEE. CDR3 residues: CASSYLQGGTYNEQFF. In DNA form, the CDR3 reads TGTGCCAGCAGCTACCTTCAGGGGGGCACCTACAATGAGCAGTTCTTC.

The CDR3 nucleotides read TGCGCCAGCAGGTCAACAGGGGGTATGAACACTGAAGCTTTCTTT. As protein: CASRSTGGMNTEAFF. The chain employs TRBV5-1 and TRBJ1-1; 8 bases are shared with TRBD1. This CDR3 spans 15 amino acids. CDR1 is SGHRS and CDR2 is YFSETQ in the germline V gene. The trim removed 5 bases at V and 0 bases at J, leaving 6 bases unmatched.

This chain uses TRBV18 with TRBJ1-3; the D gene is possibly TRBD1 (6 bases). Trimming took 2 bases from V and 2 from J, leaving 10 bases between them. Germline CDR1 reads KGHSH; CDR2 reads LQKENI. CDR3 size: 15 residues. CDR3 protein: CASSPVTGTGNTIYF. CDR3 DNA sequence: TGTGCCAGCTCACCAGTCACAGGGACTGGAAACACCATATATTTT.